Listed below are T cell receptor beta chains from one sample, sequenced in a study of neurological immune-mediated disorders. Each CDR3 protein is one row after TCRdb ran MiXCR on the 5' RACE reads. The profile shows about 81,000 distinct CDR3 sequences, approximately 4.6% of them singletons. The sequencing input was PBMCs. All receptors come from a woman in her sixties with multiple sclerosis. CDR3s include the opening cysteine and the closing phenylalanine or tryptophan. A D gene is named only where the DNA matches it firmly. The size entry is marked missing in some rows and otherwise reads once, few, many or a size class.

CDR3nt: TGTGCCAGCAGTGACGACAGGGGAGGGTTGAACACTGAAGCTTTCTTT
CDR3aa: CASSDDRGGLNTEAFF
abundance: many
j_gene: TRBJ1-1
v_gene: TRBV25-1
d_gene: TRBD1

CDR3nt: TGTGCCAGTATCCTAAGAGGGACAGCTGAAGCTTTCTTT
CDR3aa: CASILRGTAEAFF
abundance: few
j_gene: TRBJ1-1
v_gene: TRBV19
d_gene: TRBD1

CDR3nt: TGTGCCAGCAGCCAGGGACTAGCGGGGGGGCCGAGCTCCTACAATGAGCAGTTCTTC
CDR3aa: CASSQGLAGGPSSYNEQFF
abundance: many
j_gene: TRBJ2-1
v_gene: TRBV7-2
d_gene: TRBD2

CDR3nt: TGTGCCAGCAGTTTAGAAGGCGCTAGCGGGGGATACACAGATACGCAGTATTTT
CDR3aa: CASSLEGASGGYTDTQYF
abundance: many
j_gene: TRBJ2-3
v_gene: TRBV28
d_gene: TRBD2

CDR3nt: TGTGCCACCCATCCCTCTGGGTTTGGAGAGACCCAGTACTTC
CDR3aa: CATHPSGFGETQYF
abundance: many
j_gene: TRBJ2-5
v_gene: TRBV28
d_gene: -

CDR3nt: TGCGCCAGCACGCCCGGGAGGTCAGGGACAGATACGCAGTATTTT
CDR3aa: CASTPGRSGTDTQYF
abundance: many
j_gene: TRBJ2-3
v_gene: TRBV5-1
d_gene: TRBD2

CDR3nt: TGTGCCAGCAGCCAGCAAACGAACACTGAAGCTTTCTTT
CDR3aa: CASSQQTNTEAFF
abundance: -
j_gene: TRBJ1-1
v_gene: TRBV7-6
d_gene: -

CDR3nt: TGTGCCAGCAGTTACGGGTTGCAGGGCTGGGATGAGCAGTTCTTC
CDR3aa: CASSYGLQGWDEQFF
abundance: many
j_gene: TRBJ2-1
v_gene: TRBV6-6
d_gene: -

CDR3nt: TGCAGTGCTCTACGGGCGGGAGAAGAAAAACTGTTTTTT
CDR3aa: CSALRAGEEKLFF
abundance: many
j_gene: TRBJ1-4
v_gene: TRBV20-1
d_gene: -

CDR3nt: TGCAGCGTTGCCGTGGGACTGACCTACGAGCAGTACTTC
CDR3aa: CSVAVGLTYEQYF
abundance: many
j_gene: TRBJ2-7
v_gene: TRBV29-1
d_gene: -

CDR3nt: TGCAGTGCTACCAAGGGCACTGAAGCTTTCTTT
CDR3aa: CSATKGTEAFF
abundance: many
j_gene: TRBJ1-1
v_gene: TRBV20-1
d_gene: -

CDR3nt: TGCGCCAGCACCCCCGGTGGAGAATACGAGCAGTACTTC
CDR3aa: CASTPGGEYEQYF
abundance: many
j_gene: TRBJ2-7
v_gene: TRBV5-1
d_gene: -

CDR3nt: TGCGCCAGCAGCCAAGAAACTCTACAAGAGACCCAGTACTTC
CDR3aa: CASSQETLQETQYF
abundance: many
j_gene: TRBJ2-5
v_gene: TRBV4-1
d_gene: -

CDR3nt: TGTGCCAGCAGCGCGACAGGGGAGAATAATTCACCCCTCCACTTT
CDR3aa: CASSATGENNSPLHF
abundance: many
j_gene: TRBJ1-6
v_gene: TRBV6-4
d_gene: TRBD1

CDR3nt: TGCGCCAGCAGCTTGTTCGGGTTTGCTAATTCACCCCTCCACTTT
CDR3aa: CASSLFGFANSPLHF
abundance: many
j_gene: TRBJ1-6
v_gene: TRBV5-1
d_gene: -

CDR3nt: TGTGCCATCAACAGACTGGGAGGGGAAGATACGCAGTATTTT
CDR3aa: CAINRLGGEDTQYF
abundance: many
j_gene: TRBJ2-3
v_gene: TRBV10-3
d_gene: TRBD2

CDR3nt: TGTGCCAGCAGGGAACGGGAGATCAATGAGCAGTTCTTC
CDR3aa: CASREREINEQFF
abundance: many
j_gene: TRBJ2-1
v_gene: TRBV12-3/TRBV12-4
d_gene: -

CDR3nt: TGCGCCAGCAGCTCGGCACCGGGGCGGAACACCGGGGAGCTGTTTTTT
CDR3aa: CASSSAPGRNTGELFF
abundance: many
j_gene: TRBJ2-2
v_gene: TRBV5-1
d_gene: -

CDR3nt: TGTGCCAGCTCACCACCCCAGCCGGGCAATCAGCCCCAGCATTTT
CDR3aa: CASSPPQPGNQPQHF
abundance: few
j_gene: TRBJ1-5
v_gene: TRBV18
d_gene: -

CDR3nt: TGTGCCAGCAGCGAGACTAGCGGGGGGGTATCCGACAATGAGCAGTTCTTC
CDR3aa: CASSETSGGVSDNEQFF
abundance: many
j_gene: TRBJ2-1
v_gene: TRBV9
d_gene: TRBD2

CDR3nt: TGTGCCAGCAGTGAAAGCCTTACCTACGAGCAGTACTTC
CDR3aa: CASSESLTYEQYF
abundance: many
j_gene: TRBJ2-7
v_gene: TRBV6-1
d_gene: -

CDR3nt: TGCGCCAGCAGCTTAACAGGGAGTTCGTCCTACGAGCAGTACTTC
CDR3aa: CASSLTGSSSYEQYF
abundance: many
j_gene: TRBJ2-7
v_gene: TRBV5-1
d_gene: -

CDR3nt: TGCAGTGCTAGTATACCACTAGCGGGATTCCGGGAGACCCAGTACTTC
CDR3aa: CSASIPLAGFRETQYF
abundance: many
j_gene: TRBJ2-5
v_gene: TRBV20-1
d_gene: TRBD2

CDR3nt: TGCGCCAGCCGCGCAGGTGGGACGACGTATAATTCACCCCTCCACTTT
CDR3aa: CASRAGGTTYNSPLHF
abundance: many
j_gene: TRBJ1-6
v_gene: TRBV5-1
d_gene: -

CDR3nt: TGTGCCAGCAGTTTATTCGCAGGGGGGGAAACTGAAGCTTTCTTT
CDR3aa: CASSLFAGGETEAFF
abundance: few
j_gene: TRBJ1-1
v_gene: TRBV27
d_gene: TRBD1

CDR3nt: TGCGCCAGCAGCTTGGTATACCAGCACTCAAACTCTGGAAACACCATATATTTT
CDR3aa: CASSLVYQHSNSGNTIYF
abundance: many
j_gene: TRBJ1-3
v_gene: TRBV5-1
d_gene: -

CDR3nt: TGCAGTGCTAGAGATGATGAGACAGGCGGTGGCTACACCTTC
CDR3aa: CSARDDETGGGYTF
abundance: many
j_gene: TRBJ1-2
v_gene: TRBV20-1
d_gene: -

CDR3nt: TGTGCCAGCAGCCTCCCCTCCCGGACAGGAACTAGCAATCAGCCCCAGCATTTT
CDR3aa: CASSLPSRTGTSNQPQHF
abundance: many
j_gene: TRBJ1-5
v_gene: TRBV7-8
d_gene: TRBD1

CDR3nt: TGCGCCAGCAGCCCGGACAGGGGAAACGAAAAACTGTTTTTT
CDR3aa: CASSPDRGNEKLFF
abundance: many
j_gene: TRBJ1-4
v_gene: TRBV5-1
d_gene: TRBD1

CDR3nt: TGTGCCATCAGTGAAGGGACTAGCGGGGGCTACGAGCAGTACTTC
CDR3aa: CAISEGTSGGYEQYF
abundance: many
j_gene: TRBJ2-7
v_gene: TRBV10-3
d_gene: TRBD2

CDR3nt: TGCAGTGCTAGAGATGACAGCGGGGGGGCCTACGAGCAGTACTTC
CDR3aa: CSARDDSGGAYEQYF
abundance: few
j_gene: TRBJ2-7
v_gene: TRBV20-1
d_gene: TRBD2

CDR3nt: TGTGCCAGCTCACCACGGTCGGGGGTCACTACAGACTACGAGCAGTACTTC
CDR3aa: CASSPRSGVTTDYEQYF
abundance: once
j_gene: TRBJ2-7
v_gene: TRBV18
d_gene: -

CDR3nt: TGTGCCAGCAGTACCCGGCGGGGGATGACGGATGGCTACACCTTC
CDR3aa: CASSTRRGMTDGYTF
abundance: many
j_gene: TRBJ1-2
v_gene: TRBV6-5
d_gene: -

CDR3nt: TGTGCCAGCAGACAGGGTCTACACGAGCAGTACTTC
CDR3aa: CASRQGLHEQYF
abundance: many
j_gene: TRBJ2-7
v_gene: TRBV27
d_gene: -

CDR3nt: TGTGCCAGCAGTACGACTAGCGGGGGTCACAATGAGCAGTTCTTC
CDR3aa: CASSTTSGGHNEQFF
abundance: few
j_gene: TRBJ2-1
v_gene: TRBV6-4
d_gene: TRBD2

CDR3nt: TGTGCCAGCAGCTTGTCTGTAGGCGGCTATGGCTACACCTTC
CDR3aa: CASSLSVGGYGYTF
abundance: many
j_gene: TRBJ1-2
v_gene: TRBV5-5
d_gene: -

CDR3nt: TGTGCCAGCAGTTACTTCGGAAGGGGAGGGGTGATTCAGCCCCAGCATTTT
CDR3aa: CASSYFGRGGVIQPQHF
abundance: many
j_gene: TRBJ1-5
v_gene: TRBV6-2/TRBV6-3
d_gene: -

CDR3nt: TGTGCCAGCAGCTTAAACAGAAACTTAATGAACACTGAAGCTTTCTTT
CDR3aa: CASSLNRNLMNTEAFF
abundance: many
j_gene: TRBJ1-1
v_gene: TRBV11-2
d_gene: -

CDR3nt: TGCGCCAGCAGCTTGGGCGTCGCAGACTACACTGAAGCTTTCTTT
CDR3aa: CASSLGVADYTEAFF
abundance: many
j_gene: TRBJ1-1
v_gene: TRBV5-1
d_gene: -

CDR3nt: TGTGCCAGCAGCTTAGTGGGCGGGGGAGGGAGCAATCAGCCCCAGCATTTT
CDR3aa: CASSLVGGGGSNQPQHF
abundance: many
j_gene: TRBJ1-5
v_gene: TRBV7-6
d_gene: -

CDR3nt: TGTGCCAGCACCCTTTCAGGAATCGGACAGGGGGCTAACGAGCAGTTCTTC
CDR3aa: CASTLSGIGQGANEQFF
abundance: many
j_gene: TRBJ2-1
v_gene: TRBV7-9
d_gene: TRBD1

CDR3nt: TGCAGCGTTCGGCGGATTGCAACTAATGAAAAACTGTTTTTT
CDR3aa: CSVRRIATNEKLFF
abundance: -
j_gene: TRBJ1-4
v_gene: TRBV29-1
d_gene: -

CDR3nt: TGTGCCAGCAGTTACACGCAACTAGGCCGAGAGACCCAGTACTTC
CDR3aa: CASSYTQLGRETQYF
abundance: many
j_gene: TRBJ2-5
v_gene: TRBV6-5
d_gene: -

CDR3nt: TGTGCCAGCAGCCAAGAATGGGGGAACACTGAAGCTTTCTTT
CDR3aa: CASSQEWGNTEAFF
abundance: many
j_gene: TRBJ1-1
v_gene: TRBV3-1
d_gene: -

CDR3nt: TGCGCCAGCAGCTTGACAGGGTCAACTGGGGCCAACGTCCTGACTTTC
CDR3aa: CASSLTGSTGANVLTF
abundance: many
j_gene: TRBJ2-6
v_gene: TRBV5-1
d_gene: -

CDR3nt: TGCGCCAGCAGCCTATTAGCGGGATCGTACAATGAGCAGTTCTTC
CDR3aa: CASSLLAGSYNEQFF
abundance: many
j_gene: TRBJ2-1
v_gene: TRBV4-1
d_gene: TRBD2

CDR3nt: TGCGCCAGCAGCCCTGGAGGTAGCGGGGACAATGAGCAGTTCTTC
CDR3aa: CASSPGGSGDNEQFF
abundance: many
j_gene: TRBJ2-1
v_gene: TRBV5-1
d_gene: TRBD2

CDR3nt: TGTGCCAGCACCACAGGGTTGAACACTGAAGCTTTCTTT
CDR3aa: CASTTGLNTEAFF
abundance: many
j_gene: TRBJ1-1
v_gene: TRBV6-1
d_gene: -

CDR3nt: TGTGCCAGCTCACCACCAAGGACTCAAGAGACCCAGTACTTC
CDR3aa: CASSPPRTQETQYF
abundance: many
j_gene: TRBJ2-5
v_gene: TRBV18
d_gene: -

CDR3nt: TGTGCCAGCACCCCCCAGAACACTGAAGCTTTCTTT
CDR3aa: CASTPQNTEAFF
abundance: many
j_gene: TRBJ1-1
v_gene: TRBV6-6
d_gene: -

CDR3nt: TGTGCCAGCAGTGACTGGGGGGGCTCTGGGGCCAACGTCCTGACTTTC
CDR3aa: CASSDWGGSGANVLTF
abundance: many
j_gene: TRBJ2-6
v_gene: TRBV6-4
d_gene: TRBD2

CDR3nt: TGCAGTGCTAGAGGTGGCAGGGGGCAGGGTCAGCCCCAGCATTTT
CDR3aa: CSARGGRGQGQPQHF
abundance: many
j_gene: TRBJ1-5
v_gene: TRBV20-1
d_gene: TRBD1

CDR3nt: TGTGCCAGCAGGGGGGGGGCCGGGTACAATGAGCAGTTCTTC
CDR3aa: CASRGGAGYNEQFF
abundance: many
j_gene: TRBJ2-1
v_gene: TRBV27
d_gene: -

CDR3nt: TGTGCTAGCAGCCTTAGCGGGGGCTTGGGGAATGAGCAGTTCTTC
CDR3aa: CASSLSGGLGNEQFF
abundance: many
j_gene: TRBJ2-1
v_gene: TRBV7-7
d_gene: TRBD2

CDR3nt: TGTGCCAGCAGCTTACAGGGGACTAGCTTTGGTGAGCAGTTCTTC
CDR3aa: CASSLQGTSFGEQFF
abundance: many
j_gene: TRBJ2-1
v_gene: TRBV7-9
d_gene: TRBD2